This T cell receptor (beta chain) was captured in a study of T cell clusters in autoimmune cytopenias. The study, taken as a whole, reports: Compared with active autoimmune hepatitis patients, healthy donors showed 2.5 to 3-fold more exclusive TRB clusters. TRB repertoire shifts in secondary cytopenia and chronic lymphocytic leukemia mostly reflected lymphoma, not autoimmunity.

TRB amplification used approximately 270 ng of peripheral blood genomic DNA. This clonotype is identified as medium-sized from frequency. Its target is not known. There are 16 residues in the CDR3. Germline V gene lookup returns CDR1 MNHEY and CDR2 SMNVEV (reference sequence). TRB was amplified by touch-down multiplex PCR, primer pools A and B combined. TCRdb reworked the multiplex PCR reads into one entry per CDR3 protein, no DNA. This specimen shows under 3,500 distinct CDR3 sequences; the ten leading clones hold about 25%. Sequencing input: peripheral blood. The J gene is TRBJ2-3, the V gene TRBV27; without DNA, the TCRdb call of TRBD2 cannot be checked. This sequence originates from a human donor with an autoimmune cytopenia or autoimmune hepatitis (not recorded which). The CDR3 loop is CASSLSGRGATDTQYF.